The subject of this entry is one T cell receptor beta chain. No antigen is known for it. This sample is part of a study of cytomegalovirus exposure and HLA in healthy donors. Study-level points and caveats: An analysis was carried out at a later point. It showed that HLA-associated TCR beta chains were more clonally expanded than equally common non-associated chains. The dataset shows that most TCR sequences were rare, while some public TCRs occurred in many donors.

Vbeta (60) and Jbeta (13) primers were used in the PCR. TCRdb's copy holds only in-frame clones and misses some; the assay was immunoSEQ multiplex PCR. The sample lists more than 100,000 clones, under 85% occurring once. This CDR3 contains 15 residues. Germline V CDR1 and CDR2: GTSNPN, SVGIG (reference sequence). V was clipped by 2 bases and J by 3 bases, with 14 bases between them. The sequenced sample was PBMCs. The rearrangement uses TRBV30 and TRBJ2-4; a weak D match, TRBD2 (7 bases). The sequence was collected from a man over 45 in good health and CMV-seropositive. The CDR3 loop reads CAWSRGGGGKNIQYF. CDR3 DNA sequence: TGTGCCTGGAGTCGGGGCGGGGGCGGCAAAAACATTCAGTACTTC.